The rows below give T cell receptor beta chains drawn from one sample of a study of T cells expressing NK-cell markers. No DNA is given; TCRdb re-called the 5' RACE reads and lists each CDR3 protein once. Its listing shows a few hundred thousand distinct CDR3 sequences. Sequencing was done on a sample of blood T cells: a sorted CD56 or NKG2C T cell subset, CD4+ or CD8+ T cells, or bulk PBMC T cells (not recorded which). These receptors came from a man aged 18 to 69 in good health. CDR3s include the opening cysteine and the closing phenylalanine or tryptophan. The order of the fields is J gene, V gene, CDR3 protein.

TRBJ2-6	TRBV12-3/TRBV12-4	CATRMLGSGANVLTF
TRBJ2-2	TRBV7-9	CASSPIEGDTGELFF
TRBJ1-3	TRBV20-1	CSASPSSGRNTIYF
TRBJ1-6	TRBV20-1	CSARTAPLGPLHF
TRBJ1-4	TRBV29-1	CSAVRGAGEKLFF
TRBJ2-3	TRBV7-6	CASSSHGGASTDTQYF
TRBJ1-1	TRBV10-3	CAIREVRDKNTEAFF
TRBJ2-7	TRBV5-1	CASSHSRAGNSYEQYF
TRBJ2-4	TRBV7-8	CASSNTGGKNIQYF
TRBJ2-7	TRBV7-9	CASSRLSGTAYEQYF
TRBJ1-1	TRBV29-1	CSVAGGRLNTEAFF
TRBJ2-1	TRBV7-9	CASSRKSSGGGYNEQFF
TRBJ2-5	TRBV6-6	CASSYQPETQYF
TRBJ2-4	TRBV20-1	CSARDGTSKNIQYF
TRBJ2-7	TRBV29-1	CSVGRGATTYEQYF
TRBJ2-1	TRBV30	CAWSTGLLKFF
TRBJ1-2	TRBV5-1	CASSLIGTDYGYTF
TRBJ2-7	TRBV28	CASTVGQGIIHEQYF
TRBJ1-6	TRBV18	CASSPSDSYNSPLHF
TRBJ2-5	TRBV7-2	CASSPGSSGGGETQYF
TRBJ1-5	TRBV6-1	CASSPAYKSGNQPQHF
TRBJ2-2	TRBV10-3	CATNPRTNTGELFF
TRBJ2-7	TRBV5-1	CASSPGGLGNEQYF
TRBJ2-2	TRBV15	CATSRGGQGNTGELFF